This T cell receptor beta chain was sequenced for a study of CD8 T cells in Susac syndrome. Random hexamers were used to reverse transcribe an amount of roughly 0.5 to 1 ug RNA. The immunoSEQ assay covered 54 Vbeta and 13 Jbeta segments for CDR3. TCRdb processed the immunoSEQ multiplex PCR reads anew with MiXCR; each CDR3 protein has one entry. Altogether 150,000 to 190,000 distinct CDR3 sequences are present, around 95% being singletons, with the ten largest covering 0.2% to 0.25%. Sequencing targeted TCR beta in T cells from blood (CD8+ and CD4+). Treatment-naive patients with stable or active relapsing-remitting disease served as multiple sclerosis controls. Negative isolation was used for CD8+ and CD4+ T cells and FACS enrichment for TEMRA cells. CDR1 is MNHEY and CDR2 is SMNVEV in the germline V gene (reference sequence). V gave up 8 bases and J gave up 2 bases, with 10 bases separating them. The CDR3 loop spans 12 amino acids.

The chain employs TRBV27 and TRBJ2-7; D tentatively fits TRBD1 or TRBD2 (5 bases each). Sequencing input: CD8+ T cells from PBMCs. This receptor was obtained from a human donor with multiple sclerosis. The CDR3 region is CASRGRPYEQYF. In nucleotides, the CDR3 is TGTGCCAGCCGGGGCAGGCCCTACGAGCAGTACTTC.